The 17 T cell receptor beta chains below come from one sample, sequenced in a study of blood T cell repertoires in COVID-19. Repertoires were generated with immunoSEQ multiplex PCR, while TCRdb's copy carries only in-frame clones and drops some. This repertoire shows some 160,000 clones, roughly three quarters found once; its top ten account for around 4%. What was sequenced was peripheral blood. Receptor source: a man in his sixties with acute or convalescent COVID-19.

V gene TRBV6-4 combines with J gene TRBJ2-1; 8 nucleotides line up with TRBD1. V was pared by 8 bases and J by 4 bases, with 10 bases of the junction left unmatched. The CDR3 has 15 residues. Germline lookup yields CDR1 MRHNA and CDR2 SNTAGT. The CDR3 DNA is TGTGCCAGCGCGACGCAGGGGGCGCGTTACAATGAGCAGTTCTTC. Its protein is CASATQGARYNEQFF.

The chain carries TRBV29-1 and TRBJ1-3; D is unclear. The CDR3 spans 10 residues. Germline V gives CDR1 SQVTM, CDR2 ANQGSEA. Trimming pared 6 bases from V and 8 bases from J, leaving 8 bases between. CDR3 sequence reads: CSVAGDTIYF. The DNA of the CDR3 is TGCAGCGTGGCCGGGGACACCATATATTTT.

The chain carries TRBV4-1 and TRBJ1-4; tentatively, D is TRBD1 (6 bases). Between the trimmed V and J ends, which lost 0 bases and 8 bases, there was a span of 10 bases. Germline CDR1 reads MGHRA; CDR2 reads YSYEKL. The CDR3 is 14 amino acids. The CDR3 DNA follows: TGCGCCAGCAGCCAAGAAACGGGGGGCGAAAAACTGTTTTTT. Translating it yields CASSQETGGEKLFF.

The chain carries TRBV11-2 and TRBJ1-5; unclear D gene. The CDR3 covers 13 residues. Germline V lookup: CDR1 SGHAT, CDR2 FQNNGV. Deletions cut 5 bases from V and 0 bases from J, with 5 bases between. DNA for the CDR3: TGTGCCAGCAGCCAGGATAGCAATCAGCCCCAGCATTTT. Its translation is CASSQDSNQPQHF.

The CDR3 protein is CASSKTGGGYATDTQYF. The CDR3 DNA reads TGTGCCAGTAGTAAGACGGGAGGCGGGTATGCCACAGATACGCAGTATTTT. The chain combines TRBV19 with TRBJ2-3, with TRBD2 matching 7 bases. The ends lost 4 bases at V and 2 bases at J; junction bases unmatched: 12. The CDR3 extends over 17 amino acids. CDR1 and CDR2 (germline): LNHDA, SQIVND (reference sequence). Supplemented by reference TRBV19 and TRBJ2-3, the full variable domain reads DGGITQSPKYLFRKEGQNVTLSCEQNLNHDAMYWYRQDPGQGLRLIYYSQIVNDFQKGDIAEGYSVSREKKESFPLTVTSAQKNPTAFYLCASSKTGGGYATDTQYFGPGTRLTVL.

CDR3 coding DNA: TGTGCCAGCAGAACCTGGACAGATAGCAATCAGCCCCAGCATTTT. This encodes CASRTWTDSNQPQHF. J is TRBJ1-5 and V is TRBV6-5; maybe TRBD1 (6 bases). The CDR3 runs 15 residues. V was cut by 6 bases and J by 0 bases, with 12 bases left in between. In germline, CDR1 is MNHEY, CDR2 SVGAGI.

The V call is TRBV5-4, the J call TRBJ2-3; D is undetermined. The CDR3 runs 13 residues. V was trimmed by 2 bases and J by 5 bases, leaving 9 bases between them. CDR1 SGHNT and CDR2 YYREEE come from the germline V gene (reference sequence). CDR3 sequence: CASSLTPRDTQYF. The CDR3 DNA sequence: TGTGCCAGCAGCTTAACACCCAGAGATACGCAGTATTTT.

The chain combines TRBV10-3 with TRBJ1-2, with no clear D. Trimming took 5 bases from V and 2 from J, leaving 9 bases between them. This CDR3 has 13 amino acids. Germline V lookup: CDR1 ENHRY, CDR2 SYGVKD. The CDR3 loop is CAISREVNYGYTF. In DNA form, the CDR3 reads TGTGCCATCAGTAGGGAGGTGAACTATGGCTACACCTTC.

The chain uses TRBV6-1 and TRBJ1-3; the match to TRBD1 covers 7 bases. Germline loops: CDR1 MNHNS, CDR2 SASEGT. This CDR3 region has 14 residues. V shed 1 base, J shed 7 bases, and the junction held 4 bases outside the gene matches. CDR3 sequence: CASSEEGGWNTIYF. Written as DNA, the CDR3 is TGTGCCAGCAGTGAAGAAGGGGGCTGGAACACCATATATTTT.

The chain's CDR3 is CATSDNRGPGYTF. The CDR3 DNA follows: TGTGCCACCAGTGATAACAGGGGGCCTGGCTACACCTTC. The chain couples TRBV24-1 to TRBJ1-2, with 9 bases identical to TRBD1. This CDR3 comprises 13 residues. CDR1 and CDR2 from the germline V gene are KGHDR and SFDVKD. J gave up 7 bases and V 3 bases, and 2 bases lay outside the gene matches.

This clone was counted once. The chain couples TRBV5-1 to TRBJ1-3; a possible D gene is TRBD1 (6 bases). The V end was cut by 4 bases, the J end by 0 bases, with 14 bases between. The CDR3 spans 16 residues. Per germline, CDR1 SGHRS and CDR2 YFSETQ. CDR3 residues: CASSLRTAASGNTIYF. The CDR3 region has the DNA TGCGCCAGCAGCCTACGGACAGCAGCCTCTGGAAACACCATATATTTT. The full variable domain, rest sourced from reference TRBV5-1 and TRBJ1-3, is KAGVTQTPRYLIKTRGQQVTLSCSPISGHRSVSWYQQTPGQGLQFLFEYFSETQRNKGNFPGRFSGRQFSNSRSEMNVSTLELGDSALYLCASSLRTAASGNTIYFGEGSWLTVV.

This clone has a handful of counts. The chain recombines TRBV5-4 with TRBJ1-3, with 8 nucleotides matching TRBD1. CDR3 length: 15 amino acids. The V segment lost 0 bases and the J segment 1 base; nucleotides outside the gene matches: 0. The V gene's germline CDR1 is SGHNT and CDR2 YYREEE (reference sequence). The CDR3 region is CASSLDRGSGNTIYF. CDR3 in DNA: TGTGCCAGCAGCTTGGACAGGGGGTCTGGAAACACCATATATTTT.

This chain connects TRBV19 to TRBJ1-4; D may be TRBD1 (6 bases). V was clipped by 9 bases and J by 5 bases, with 16 bases between them. The CDR3 length is 14 residues. In germline, CDR1 is LNHDA, CDR2 SQIVND (reference sequence). The CDR3: CASQQGRKNEKLFF. The CDR3 DNA reads as TGTGCCAGCCAACAGGGACGGAAGAATGAAAAACTGTTTTTT.

The gene calls are TRBV6-5 and TRBJ1-2; tentatively, D is TRBD1 (6 bases). V lost 7 bases, J lost 5 bases, and 14 bases lay in between. This CDR3 region has 13 residues. Per the germline V gene, CDR1 is MNHEY and CDR2 is SVGAGI. CDR3 coding DNA: TGTGCCAGCAACGCGGGGGGGCATTATGGCTACACCTTC. Encoded protein: CASNAGGHYGYTF.

The V gene is TRBV5-6, the J gene TRBJ2-3; 8 bases match TRBD2. This CDR3 has 17 amino acids. Germline loops: CDR1 SGHDT, CDR2 YYEEEE. The J segment lost 2 bases and the V segment lost 3 bases, leaving 11 bases of the junction unmatched. As DNA, the CDR3 is TGTGCCAGCAGCTGGGGGCTGGTAGCGGGAACCACAGATACGCAGTATTTT. It translates to CASSWGLVAGTTDTQYF.

This clone was observed a few times. The chain has TRBV7-9 and TRBJ1-4, with 7 bases identical to TRBD1. V shed 1 base, J shed 3 bases, and the junction held 2 bases outside the gene matches. Germline assignment: CDR1 SEHNR and CDR2 FQNEAQ (reference sequence). This CDR3 spans 15 amino acids. In nucleotides, the CDR3 is TGTGCCAGCAGCTTAGACGGACAGGCTAATGAAAAACTGTTTTTT. Protein product: CASSLDGQANEKLFF.

The chain uses TRBV11-3 and TRBJ2-1; TRBD2 is a possible D gene (6 bases). Trimming pared 1 base from V and 9 bases from J, leaving 19 bases between. This CDR3 spans 16 amino acids. The germline V gene has CDR1 SGHNT and CDR2 YENEEA. The CDR3 bases are TGTGCCAGCAGCTTAGTATCTAGCGAGGCCCCGGGTGAGCAGTTCTTC. Translating gives CASSLVSSEAPGEQFF.